This TCR beta chain was identified in a study of spatial heterogeneity in lung cancer. The wider study: The follow-up PBMC samples were sequenced whenever they were available. The median time to follow-up was around 24 months after resection.

Described time point: blood at routine non-recurrence follow-up after resection. The study sequenced unsorted whole RNA from tumor, nontumor lung or frozen PBMC. The germline V gene encodes CDR1 DFQATT and CDR2 SNEGSKA (reference sequence). This CDR3 spans 14 amino acids. Trimming shortened V by 0 bases and J by 6 bases, and 14 bases separated the two germline ends. This clonotype has a count of ten or more. The antigen remains unidentified. Study-level points and caveats: Blood carried ubiquitous expanded tumor TCRs more at resection than follow-up.

In the library, each TCR cDNA molecule bore its own unique molecular identifier. TCRdb itself ran the 5' RACE reads through MiXCR, one entry per CDR3 protein. Altogether about 50,000 distinct CDR3 sequences are present, under 8% being singletons, with the ten largest covering 35% to 45%. This chain connects TRBV20-1 to TRBJ1-1; D not certain. The sequences come from PBMCs, collected at follow-up. The receptor was derived from a female donor with early-stage non-small cell lung cancer. The CDR3 region has the DNA TGCAGTGCTAGAGATGGAAAGAGACGATCTGAAGCTTTCTTT. Its translation: CSARDGKRRSEAFF.